The sample holds a few counts of the clone carrying this TCR beta chain. Its target is not known. The data originate from a study of early stage breast cancer tumors. Overall study context: ER+/PR+/HER2- status applied to about 80% of the 16 invasive breast tumors. Study-level results: Compared with adjacent normal breast, tumors showed about 2.3-fold denser, more clonal T cells. Tumor and normal breast were distinguished via blood comparison in about 90% of the 16 patients. Commonly generated sequences made up most enriched TCRB sequences shared between patients.

Here immunoSEQ multiplex PCR was the method, and the copy in TCRdb shows in-frame clones only, minus some. The sample holds around 30,000 clones; just under 75% are singletons and the top ten take around 10%. With 3 bases removed from V and 7 bases from J, the gap between germline ends came to 16 bases. The germline CDR1 and CDR2 sequences are GTSNPN and SVGIG (reference sequence). The CDR3 is 14 residues long. The sample taken for sequencing was breast tumor tissue. The sequence was obtained from a person aged 25 to 39 with breast cancer. The rearrangement uses TRBV30 and TRBJ1-5, with D maybe TRBD1 (5 bases). The CDR3 nucleotides are TGTGCCTGGAGGAACCGGGGACCAGGGCAGCCCCAGCATTTT. Its protein is CAWRNRGPGQPQHF.